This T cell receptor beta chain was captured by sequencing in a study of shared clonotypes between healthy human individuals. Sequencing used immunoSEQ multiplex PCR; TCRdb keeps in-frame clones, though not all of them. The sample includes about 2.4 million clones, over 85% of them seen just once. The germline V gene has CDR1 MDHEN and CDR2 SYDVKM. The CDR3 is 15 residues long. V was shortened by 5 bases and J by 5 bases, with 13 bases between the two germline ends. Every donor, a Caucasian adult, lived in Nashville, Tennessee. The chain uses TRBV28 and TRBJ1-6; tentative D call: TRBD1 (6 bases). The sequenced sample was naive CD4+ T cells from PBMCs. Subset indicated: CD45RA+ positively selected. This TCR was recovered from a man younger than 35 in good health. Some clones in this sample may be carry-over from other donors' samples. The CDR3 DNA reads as TGTGCCAGCAGTCCTCCAGGGGCAAATAATTCACCCCTCCACTTT. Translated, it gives CASSPPGANNSPLHF.